Sequencing of this T cell receptor beta chain was carried out in a study of neurological immune-mediated disorders. Germline V CDR1 and CDR2: MGHRA, YSYEKL. CDR3 length: 16 residues. V lost 1 base, J lost 5 bases, and 15 bases lay in between. TCRdb ran MiXCR on the 5' RACE reads and lists one entry per CDR3 protein. The sample includes about 55,000 distinct CDR3 sequences, over 3.5% of them seen just once. This clonotype appeared a few times. The chain uses TRBV4-1 and TRBJ1-5, with D perhaps TRBD1 (5 bases). Source material: CD4+ T cells from blood. The TCR comes from a middle-aged woman with multiple sclerosis. CDR3 bases: TGCGCCAGCAGCCAAGCCTGGGTAGGGGTTGATCAGCCCCAGCATTTT. This encodes CASSQAWVGVDQPQHF.